This is a list of T cell receptor beta chains from one sample in a study of T-cell reconstitution after alpha-beta-depleted transplantation in children. TCRdb used MiXCR to reprocess the PCR reads, holding one entry per CDR3 protein. The sample has fewer than 85,000 distinct CDR3 sequences, about 14% seen once; the top ten hold 25% to 30%. The source material was PBMCs, mostly from graft donor cells, sampled 180 days after TCRalphabeta/CD19-depleted stem cell transplant. The receptors here all came from a male patient aged 2 to 10 who had a stem cell transplant for acute lymphoblastic leukemia, so the T cells may come from the graft donor. The CDR3 runs from the conserved cysteine through the conserved F or W. D genes are given only for firm matches. Size values are once, few and many counts, or a class for expanded clones, and some rows have none.

abundance,v_gene,j_gene,d_gene,CDR3nt,CDR3aa
-,TRBV12-3/TRBV12-4,TRBJ2-3,-,TGTGCCAGCAGTCCAACTGCGGCTGCCACAGATACGCAGTATTTT,CASSPTAAATDTQYF
many,TRBV3-1,TRBJ1-2,TRBD1,TGTGCCAGCAGCCCTGGGACAGGCGGCTACACCTTC,CASSPGTGGYTF
few,TRBV20-1,TRBJ1-1,-,TGCAGTGCTTTTGACAAGAACACTGAAGCTTTCTTT,CSAFDKNTEAFF
few,TRBV6-5,TRBJ2-7,-,TGTGCCAGCAGTTATACAGCGACCGAGCAGTACTTC,CASSYTATEQYF
few,TRBV6-5,TRBJ2-7,-,TGTGCCAGCAGTTATAGGGGAAATCGGGGGGCTCTATACGAGCAGTACTTC,CASSYRGNRGALYEQYF
few,TRBV10-3,TRBJ2-3,-,TGTGCCATCACTAAGGAGGGGGCCACAGATACGCAGTATTTT,CAITKEGATDTQYF
-,TRBV24-1,TRBJ2-3,-,TGTGCCACCAGTGATTCCCCCAAATGGCCCTCTAGCACAGATACGCAGTATTTT,CATSDSPKWPSSTDTQYF
few,TRBV9,TRBJ2-3,-,TGTGCCAGCAGCGTACAGGGGAAGGGACCAGATACGCAGTATTTT,CASSVQGKGPDTQYF
-,TRBV11-2,TRBJ2-1,TRBD1,TGTGCCAGTCAGGGGGCGCATGAGCAGTTCTTC,CASQGAHEQFF
few,TRBV10-2,TRBJ1-4,-,TGCGCCAGCTTTCAGGGTGAAAAACTGTTTTTT,CASFQGEKLFF
few,TRBV12-3/TRBV12-4,TRBJ1-1,-,TGTGCCAGCAGTTTGGGGGGTACGATCACTGAAGCTTTCTTT,CASSLGGTITEAFF
-,TRBV9,TRBJ2-5,TRBD2,TGTGCCAGCAGCCCGCGACTAGCGGGGTACCAAGAGACCCAGTACTTC,CASSPRLAGYQETQYF
-,TRBV7-2,TRBJ2-2,-,TGTGCCAGCAGCTCATACGGGAACACCGGGGAGCTGTTTTTT,CASSSYGNTGELFF
few,TRBV18,TRBJ1-1,-,TGTGCCAGCTCACCGCGGACATCCATCGATGTGAACACTGAAGCTTTCTTT,CASSPRTSIDVNTEAFF
-,TRBV5-6,TRBJ1-1,-,TGTGCCAGCAGCTTTATGGTGCAGGCCCTGAACACTGAAGCTTTCTTT,CASSFMVQALNTEAFF
-,TRBV5-1,TRBJ2-5,-,TGCGCCAGCAGCTTGGGACGGTTAGGACAAGAGACCCAGTACTTC,CASSLGRLGQETQYF
many,TRBV12-3/TRBV12-4,TRBJ2-5,-,TGTGCCAGCAGTTTAAGGGTCGCGCTGCAAGAGACCCAGTACTTC,CASSLRVALQETQYF
few,TRBV7-7,TRBJ2-3,TRBD1,TGTGCTAGCAGCTTGAGGCAGGGGGCAGATACGCAGTATTTT,CASSLRQGADTQYF
-,TRBV29-1,TRBJ1-1,TRBD1,TGCAGCGTTGTTGGACAGGGATGGTCCCCGGCTTTCTTT,CSVVGQGWSPAFF
few,TRBV7-6,TRBJ1-5,TRBD1,TGTGCCAGCAGCGCTAACCCCGGGACAGCTAGCAATCAGCCCCAGCATTTT,CASSANPGTASNQPQHF
-,TRBV5-1,TRBJ2-2,TRBD1,TGCGCCAGCAGCTTGGTCGGGACAGGTTTTGCCGGGGAGCTGTTTTTT,CASSLVGTGFAGELFF
-,TRBV21-1,TRBJ2-1,-,TGTGCCAGCAGCAAAGGTAGGGGCCCCGGATACAATGAGCAGTTCTTC,CASSKGRGPGYNEQFF
-,TRBV18,TRBJ1-1,TRBD1,TGTGCCAGCTCTAGGGACAGGGGGCGAGGGAACACTGAAGCTTTCTTT,CASSRDRGRGNTEAFF
-,TRBV4-1,TRBJ2-2,-,TGCGCCAGCAGCCAAGATGACGGATGGGAGCTGTTTTTT,CASSQDDGWELFF
few,TRBV6-1,TRBJ1-3,-,TGTGCCAGCAGTACGGACGGGTACTCTGGAAACACCATATATTTT,CASSTDGYSGNTIYF
-,TRBV7-9,TRBJ2-1,-,TGTGCCAGCAGCTTAACTTCCCCGACGAGCTCCTACAATGAGCAGTTCTTC,CASSLTSPTSSYNEQFF
-,TRBV24-1,TRBJ2-7,-,TGTGCCACCAGTGATTTGAACACGAACGAGCAGTACTTC,CATSDLNTNEQYF
-,TRBV6-2/TRBV6-3,TRBJ1-2,TRBD1,TGTGCCAGCAGAGGACAGGGTGTTGGCTACACCTTC,CASRGQGVGYTF
once,TRBV27,TRBJ2-2,-,TGTGCCTGCAGTTACGGGGGAGGAACCGGGGAGCTGTTTTTT,CACSYGGGTGELFF
-,TRBV5-6,TRBJ2-5,-,TGTGCCAGCAGTACCGACAGCCAAGAGACCCAGTACTTC,CASSTDSQETQYF
-,TRBV29-1,TRBJ1-4,-,TGCAGCGTTTCGAGTCTCGGGGAAAAACTGTTTTTT,CSVSSLGEKLFF
many,TRBV20-1,TRBJ2-3,-,TGCAGTGCCCCGCGAGCGGGCGCAGATACGCAGTATTTT,CSAPRAGADTQYF
-,TRBV5-1,TRBJ1-1,TRBD1,TGCGCCAGCAGCTTGAACAGGGGCCGACAACGCCGGCCCCTGAACACTGAAGCTTTCTTT,CASSLNRGRQRRPLNTEAFF
few,TRBV7-9,TRBJ1-2,TRBD1,TGTGCCAGCAGCTTCTTGGACAGGGCCTTCTATGGCTACACCTTC,CASSFLDRAFYGYTF
-,TRBV20-1,TRBJ1-2,TRBD1,TGCAGTGCAACCCGGGACAGGGGCGGCTACACCTTC,CSATRDRGGYTF
few,TRBV4-3,TRBJ2-6,-,TGCGCCAGCAGCCCTTATTCCCTTGGGGCCAACGTCCTGACTTTC,CASSPYSLGANVLTF
medium-sized,TRBV20-1,TRBJ2-1,TRBD2,TGCAGTGCTACCACTAGCGGGGCGTACAATGAGCAGTTCTTC,CSATTSGAYNEQFF
few,TRBV29-1,TRBJ2-5,TRBD1,TGCAGCGTTGAGGGGGACAGGGCAGGAGAGACCCAGTACTTC,CSVEGDRAGETQYF
-,TRBV5-1,TRBJ1-2,-,TGCGCCAGCAGCCCGGCCGGGGGCTACACCTTC,CASSPAGGYTF
few,TRBV20-1,TRBJ1-1,-,TGCAGTGCTAGCCTGGGGTTTATGAACACTGAAGCTTTCTTT,CSASLGFMNTEAFF
-,TRBV18,TRBJ2-3,-,TGTGCCAGCTCACCACCGTCCAGGGGCACAGATACGCAGTATTTT,CASSPPSRGTDTQYF
few,TRBV6-2/TRBV6-3,TRBJ1-1,TRBD1,TGTGCCAGCAGACCCGGGACAGTCACTGAAGCTTTCTTT,CASRPGTVTEAFF
few,TRBV13,TRBJ2-7,TRBD1,TGTGCCAGCAGCCCTTGGACAGGTCGTTCCGGCGAGCAGTACTTC,CASSPWTGRSGEQYF
-,TRBV7-2,TRBJ2-7,-,TGTGCCAGCAGCTTTCCGTCAAACTACGAGCAGTACTTC,CASSFPSNYEQYF
-,TRBV20-1,TRBJ2-7,TRBD2,TGCAGTGCTAAAAAGCGGGGGGGGTCCTACGAGCAGTACTTC,CSAKKRGGSYEQYF
-,TRBV20-1,TRBJ1-1,-,TGCAGTGCTAGGCGGAGCAGCACTGAAGCTTTCTTT,CSARRSSTEAFF